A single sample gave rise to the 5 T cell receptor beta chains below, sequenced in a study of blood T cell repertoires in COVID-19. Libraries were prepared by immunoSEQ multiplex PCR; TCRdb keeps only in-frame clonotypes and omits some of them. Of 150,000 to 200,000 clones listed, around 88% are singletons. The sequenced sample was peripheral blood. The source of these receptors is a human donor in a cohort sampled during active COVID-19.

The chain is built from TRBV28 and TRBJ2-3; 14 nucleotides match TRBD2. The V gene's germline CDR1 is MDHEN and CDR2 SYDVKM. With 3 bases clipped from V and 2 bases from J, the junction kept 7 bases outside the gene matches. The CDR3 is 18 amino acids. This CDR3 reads CASSLTSGGGPSTDTQYF. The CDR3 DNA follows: TGTGCCAGCAGTTTGACTAGCGGGGGGGGGCCCTCCACAGATACGCAGTATTTT.

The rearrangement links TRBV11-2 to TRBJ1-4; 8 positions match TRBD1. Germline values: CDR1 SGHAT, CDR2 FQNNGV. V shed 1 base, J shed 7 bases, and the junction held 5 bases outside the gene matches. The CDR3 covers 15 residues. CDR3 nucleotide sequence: TGTGCCAGCAGCTTAGGCCCCACAGGGGGTGAAAAACTGTTTTTT. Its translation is CASSLGPTGGEKLFF.

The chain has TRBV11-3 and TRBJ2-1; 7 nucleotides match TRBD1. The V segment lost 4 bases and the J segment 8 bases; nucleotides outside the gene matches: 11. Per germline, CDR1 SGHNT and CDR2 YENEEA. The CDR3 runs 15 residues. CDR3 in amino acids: CASSYPRTGGDEQFF. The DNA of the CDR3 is TGTGCCAGCAGCTACCCGAGGACAGGTGGGGATGAGCAGTTCTTC.

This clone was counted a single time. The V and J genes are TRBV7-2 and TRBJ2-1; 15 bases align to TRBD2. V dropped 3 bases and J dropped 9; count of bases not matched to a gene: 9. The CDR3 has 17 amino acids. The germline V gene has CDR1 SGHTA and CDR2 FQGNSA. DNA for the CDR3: TGTGCCAGCAGCTTCTATATTTCGGGACTAGCGGGGGGTGAGCAGTTCTTC. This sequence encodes CASSFYISGLAGGEQFF.

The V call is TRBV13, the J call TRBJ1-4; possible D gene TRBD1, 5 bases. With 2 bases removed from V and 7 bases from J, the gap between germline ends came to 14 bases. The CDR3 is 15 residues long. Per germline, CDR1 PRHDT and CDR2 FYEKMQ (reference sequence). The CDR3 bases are TGTGCCAGCAGCTTACAGGGTGGGCTAAGTGAAAAACTGTTTTTT. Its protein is CASSLQGGLSEKLFF.